The 32 T cell receptor beta chains in this list originate from one sample, sequenced in a study of T cell repertoires in cytomegalovirus infection (dated by TCRdb to 2018 to 2020). The instrument was an Illumina HiSeq 1500. TCRdb's own reprocessing of the public reads used fastp at Q25 and MiXCR and kept productive beta chains. For every CDR3 protein sequence, its rows merge into one entry that carries the most common genes and DNA. The sample includes hundreds of thousands of distinct CDR3 sequences, with around 32% observed a single time. The top ten clonotypes cover around an eighth of the sample. Explained via the paper, the treatment or condition label denotes: in vitro stimulation with specific CMV peptide epitopes to enrich CMV-specific T cells. Their cognate antigens are unknown. This specimen was cultured CD8+ T cells from PBMCs, taken from culture after CMV antigen stimulation. The source of these receptors is a human donor in good health (CMV status not recorded). Some clones in this sample may be carry-over from other donors' samples.

In nucleotides, the CDR3 is TGTGCCAGCCGGGGGGAAGGGGTGAACACTGAAGCTTTCTTT. Its protein product is CASRGEGVNTEAFF. The rearrangement links TRBV7-9 to TRBJ1-1, with D maybe TRBD1 (5 bases). CDR3 length: 14 amino acids. The V end was cut by 8 bases, the J end by 0 bases, with 13 bases between. Germline V CDR1 and CDR2: SEHNR, FQNEAQ (reference sequence). The full variable domain, rest sourced from reference TRBV7-9 and TRBJ1-1, is DTGVSQNPRHKITKRGQNVTFRCDPISEHNRLYWYRQTLGQGPEFLTYFQNEAQLEKSRLLSDRFSAERPKGSFSTLEIQRTEQGDSAMYLCASRGEGVNTEAFFGQGTRLTVV.

This clonotype has more than one count but fewer than ten. The rearrangement joins TRBV6-2 or TRBV6-3 to TRBJ1-1; 7 positions match TRBD1. Trimming took 2 bases from V and 2 from J; bases not matched to a gene: 5. CDR3 length equals 15 residues. Germline V gene lookup returns CDR1 MNHEY and CDR2 SVGEGT. The chain's CDR3 is CASSYISGGNTEAFF. CDR3 nucleotides: TGTGCCAGCAGTTACATATCAGGGGGAAACACTGAAGCTTTCTTT.

A few counts support this clonotype. This rearrangement joins TRBV6-2 or TRBV6-3 to TRBJ2-5; D is possibly TRBD1 or TRBD2 (6 bases each). V was clipped by 4 bases and J by 3 bases, with 18 bases between them. The CDR3 loop spans 16 amino acids. Germline V gene sequence: CDR1 MNHEY, CDR2 SVGEGT. CDR3 protein: CASSSNGGLGEETQYF. CDR3 bases: TGTGCCAGCAGTTCGAACGGGGGCCTCGGGGAAGAGACCCAGTACTTC.

The J gene is TRBJ2-5, the V gene TRBV9, with D unclear. The germline V gene has CDR1 SGDLS and CDR2 YYNGEE. The V end was cut by 0 bases, the J end by 2 bases, with 14 bases between. This CDR3 is built from 16 residues. The CDR3 DNA follows: TGTGCCAGCAGCGTAGGTGCTGGGATCTTACAAGAGACCCAGTACTTC. Translation: CASSVGAGILQETQYF.

This rearrangement joins TRBV28 to TRBJ1-6; 10 positions match TRBD1. The V gene's germline CDR1 is MDHEN and CDR2 SYDVKM. The CDR3 runs to 15 residues. Trimming cost V 4 bases and J 7 bases; bases outside gene matches: 4. This CDR3 reads CASSSRTGGNSPLHF. The CDR3 coding sequence is TGTGCCAGCAGTTCCCGGACAGGGGGGAATTCACCCCTCCACTTT.

This clonotype was counted a few times. V and J are TRBV7-9 and TRBJ1-2; 8 bases map to TRBD1. The V segment lost 7 bases and the J segment 5 bases; nucleotides outside the gene matches: 12. The CDR3 runs to 15 residues. Germline CDR1 and CDR2: SEHNR and FQNEAQ (reference sequence). The DNA for the CDR3 is TGTGCCAGCATCTCCCATCCGACAGGGGAGTATGGCTACACCTTC. Amino acid sequence: CASISHPTGEYGYTF.

The sample holds many counts of this clonotype. V and J are TRBV7-6 and TRBJ1-1; weak D call: TRBD1 (5 bases). Germline CDR1 and CDR2: SGHVS and FNYEAQ. Trimming shortened V by 5 bases and J by 6 bases, and 10 bases separated the two germline ends. The length of the CDR3 is 12 residues. The CDR3 here is CASSVGTAEAFF. CDR3 bases: TGTGCCAGCAGCGTCGGGACCGCTGAAGCTTTCTTT.

This clonotype showed up just a few times. This chain joins TRBV28 and TRBJ1-1, with D uncertain. The CDR3 is 13 residues long. Trimming stripped 8 bases from V and 1 base from J, with 11 bases between. Germline CDR1 MDHEN, CDR2 SYDVKM. This CDR3 is CASSLIRNTEAFF. CDR3 bases: TGTGCCAGCTCGTTAATCCGGAACACTGAAGCTTTCTTT.

Regarding this clonotype: A much more abundant neighbour one base away suggests this may be a read error. V usage is TRBV7-9 and J usage is TRBJ2-5, with D tentatively TRBD2 (6 bases). From germline, CDR1 is SEHNR and CDR2 FQNEAQ (reference sequence). Trimming left V 1 base short and J 3 bases short, with 9 bases between. The CDR3 covers 14 residues. The CDR3 region has the DNA TGTGCCAGCAGCTTAGTCCAGCGGGAAGAGACCCAGTACTTC. Amino acid sequence: CASSLVQREETQYF.

This clonotype was counted a few times. This chain links TRBV7-8 with TRBJ2-1; 12 bases line up with TRBD2. Per the germline V gene, CDR1 is SGHVS and CDR2 is FQNEAQ. This CDR3 comprises 15 residues. V was clipped by 7 bases and J by 6 bases; unmatched bases: 7. CDR3 sequence reads: CASTSSGLAGNEQFF. The CDR3 DNA reads as TGTGCCAGCACCTCGTCGGGACTAGCGGGCAATGAGCAGTTCTTC.

V is TRBV27 and J is TRBJ2-1; 7 bases are shared with TRBD1. J gave up 2 bases and V 6 bases, and 4 bases lay outside the gene matches. Germline CDR1 reads MNHEY; CDR2 reads SMNVEV (reference sequence). The CDR3 loop spans 14 amino acids. The CDR3 region has the DNA TGTGCCAGCAGAGAGGGGGCTACCTACAATGAGCAGTTCTTC. Residues: CASREGATYNEQFF.

The chain carries TRBV19 and TRBJ2-4; D is ambiguous. This CDR3 contains 19 residues. Germline V CDR1 and CDR2: LNHDA, SQIVND (reference sequence). Trimming took 3 bases from V and 3 from J, leaving 24 bases between them. Written as DNA, the CDR3 is TGTGCCAGTAGTATTTCGCACAGACCCAGCCTTCAGGTCAAAAACATTCAGTACTTC. Amino acid sequence: CASSISHRPSLQVKNIQYF.

The chain couples TRBV20-1 to TRBJ2-1, with 11 bases fitting TRBD2. Germline V lookup: CDR1 DFQATT, CDR2 SNEGSKA (reference sequence). The length of the CDR3 is 14 residues. The V and J ends lost 3 bases and 8 bases, in that order; junction bases with no gene match: 6. CDR3 sequence (DNA): TGCAGTGCTAGCCTAGCGGGGGGCATGTATGAGCAGTTCTTC. Translation gives CSASLAGGMYEQFF.

The chain joins TRBV7-9 to TRBJ2-1; D may be TRBD1 or TRBD2 (5 bases each). Trimming pared 6 bases from V and 6 bases from J, leaving 12 bases between. CDR3 length: 13 amino acids. From germline, CDR1 is SEHNR and CDR2 FQNEAQ (reference sequence). The CDR3 bases are TGTGCCAGCAGATACCGGGACGCCAATGAGCAGTTCTTC. Its protein product is CASRYRDANEQFF.

This clonotype was counted a few times. This rearrangement joins TRBV12-3 or TRBV12-4 to TRBJ2-3; no clear D gene. CDR3 length equals 16 residues. Trimming removed 3 bases at V and 2 bases at J, with 15 bases between. The CDR3 DNA follows: TGTGCCAGCAGTTTTTGGCCCATAGCTCCCACAGATACGCAGTATTTT. Amino acid sequence: CASSFWPIAPTDTQYF.

This chain connects TRBV7-4 to TRBJ1-3, with a tentative D call TRBD1 (6 bases). Trimming cost V 6 bases and J 0 bases, with 21 bases left between them. This CDR3 has 18 residues. Germline V gives CDR1 SGHVT, CDR2 SQSDAQ. In nucleotides, the CDR3 is TGTGCCAGCAGACCAAAATCAGAACAGGGAGGCTCTGGAAACACCATATATTTT. Amino acids: CASRPKSEQGGSGNTIYF.

This clonotype was recorded a few times. The V gene is TRBV6-1, the J gene TRBJ2-1; D unclear. V lost 1 base and J lost 10, with 20 bases in between. The CDR3 loop spans 16 amino acids. Germline CDR1 reads MNHNS; CDR2 reads SASEGT. CDR3 nucleotide sequence: TGTGCCAGCAGTGAAGTCCCCCTTGAGGTCTCCTCGGAGCAGTTCTTC. Encoded protein: CASSEVPLEVSSEQFF.

The V and J genes are TRBV12-3 or TRBV12-4 and TRBJ1-2; the D gene is possibly TRBD1 (5 bases). Deletions cut 3 bases from V and 4 bases from J, with 12 bases between. This CDR3 region has 14 residues. CDR3 loop: CASSLAGEGYGYTF. For the CDR3, the DNA is TGTGCCAGCAGTTTGGCGGGGGAAGGCTATGGCTACACCTTC.

This clonotype was detected once. Just one base apart from a much larger clone, this may be a read error. The chain employs TRBV12-3 or TRBV12-4 and TRBJ2-3; tentatively, D is TRBD2 (6 bases). This CDR3 is 14 amino acids long. In DNA form, the CDR3 reads TGTGTCAGCCTTGAGCGGGTTCCCCCAGATACGCAGTATTTT. Translation: CVSLERVPPDTQYF.

The chain recombines TRBV15 with TRBJ1-4; the D gene is possibly TRBD1 (6 bases). V lost 7 bases to trimming and J lost 0 bases, with 18 bases between them. From germline, CDR1 is LNHNV and CDR2 YYDKDF (reference sequence). The CDR3 has 17 amino acids. CDR3 in amino acids: CATTSGQPTATNEKLFF. CDR3 DNA sequence: TGTGCCACCACCTCCGGACAGCCAACTGCAACTAATGAAAAACTGTTTTTT.

This chain connects TRBV19 to TRBJ2-7; TRBD1 matches at 9 bases. Germline V CDR1 and CDR2: LNHDA, SQIVND (reference sequence). V gave up 2 bases and J gave up 2 bases; unmatched junction bases: 4. The CDR3 is 15 amino acids. The CDR3 sequence: CASSIFGTGTYEQYF. CDR3 bases: TGTGCCAGTAGTATATTTGGGACAGGGACCTACGAGCAGTACTTC.

This clonotype was recorded only once. The chain uses TRBV12-3 or TRBV12-4 and TRBJ2-1; D is perhaps TRBD2 (7 bases). This CDR3 has 15 amino acids. V gave up 6 bases and J gave up 4 bases, with 16 bases separating them. The CDR3 spells CASRTGGGGYNEQFF. The CDR3, as DNA: TGTGCCAGCAGAACAGGCGGGGGCGGTTACAATGAGCAGTTCTTC.

In its sample, this clonotype was seen many times. The rearrangement uses TRBV6-1 and TRBJ1-2; D gene ambiguous. This CDR3 spans 13 amino acids. Looked up from germline, CDR1 is MNHNS and CDR2 is SASEGT. V was clipped by 6 bases and J by 3 bases, with 11 bases between them. The CDR3 nucleotides read TGTGCCAGCAGAGCCTTGGACGACTATGGCTACACCTTC. It codes for CASRALDDYGYTF.

The CDR3 loop is CASSPGRRGTEAFF. The CDR3 DNA is TGTGCCAGCAGTCCGGGACGCCGGGGGACTGAAGCTTTCTTT. This chain links TRBV27 with TRBJ1-1; possibly TRBD1 for D (5 bases). Germline assignment: CDR1 MNHEY and CDR2 SMNVEV (reference sequence). CDR3 size: 14 residues. V lost 5 bases and J 5 bases, leaving 15 bases between the germline ends.

V and J are TRBV28 and TRBJ1-4, with 7 bases lining up with TRBD1. The CDR3 runs 15 residues. V lost 7 bases, J lost 8 bases, and 13 bases stayed unmatched. Germline CDR1 MDHEN, CDR2 SYDVKM. The DNA for the CDR3 is TGTGCCAGCACCCCCCCCGACAGGGCAGGGGAAAAACTGTTTTTT. Residues: CASTPPDRAGEKLFF.

This chain links TRBV25-1 with TRBJ1-2, with TRBD1 matching over 8 bases. With 6 bases clipped from V and 5 bases from J, the junction kept 11 bases outside the gene matches. This CDR3 has 15 residues. CDR1 MGHDK and CDR2 SYGVNS come from the germline V gene. The CDR3 region has the DNA TGTGCCAGCAGCGACTCCCGGGACAGGAGTTATGGCTACACCTTC. Protein product: CASSDSRDRSYGYTF.

This clonotype was detected a few times. The chain recombines TRBV27 with TRBJ2-1, with TRBD2 matching 8 bases. The CDR3 loop spans 14 amino acids. V was clipped by 3 bases and J by 3 bases; unmatched bases: 1. The germline gives CDR1 MNHEY, CDR2 SMNVEV (reference sequence). The CDR3 nucleotides read TGTGCCAGCAGTTTTAGCGGGGACTACAATGAGCAGTTCTTC. Translated, it gives CASSFSGDYNEQFF.

The chain combines TRBV7-9 with TRBJ1-4; D is uncertain. Germline CDR1 reads SEHNR; CDR2 reads FQNEAQ (reference sequence). The V and J ends lost 5 bases and 3 bases respectively, with 22 bases between them. The CDR3 totals 18 residues. In DNA, the CDR3 is TGTGCCAGCAGCCCTGTGGGTGGGGAGAGCGCGGCTAATGAAAAACTGTTTTTT. Its translation is CASSPVGGESAANEKLFF.

The rearrangement links TRBV12-3 or TRBV12-4 to TRBJ2-1, with 7 bases identical to TRBD2. V was pared by 5 bases and J by 1 base, with 8 bases of the junction left unmatched. The CDR3 extends over 16 amino acids. The chain's CDR3 is CASSLLGGKSYNEQFF. The DNA of the CDR3 is TGTGCCAGCAGTCTTCTCGGGGGGAAATCCTACAATGAGCAGTTCTTC.

This clonotype was counted a few times. The CDR3 is CASSPGIAGGDEQFF. The DNA of the CDR3 is TGTGCCAGCAGTCCCGGGATAGCGGGGGGGGATGAGCAGTTCTTC. The V call is TRBV12-3 or TRBV12-4, the J call TRBJ2-1, with 11 bases identical to TRBD2. V lost 5 bases and J lost 8; bases outside the gene matches: 8. CDR3 length: 15 amino acids.

The chain carries TRBV2 and TRBJ1-1; D perhaps matches TRBD1 (5 bases). This CDR3 is 11 amino acids long. CDR1 SNHLY and CDR2 FYNNEI come from the germline V gene. V shed 5 bases and J shed 12 bases, with 13 bases lying between them. CDR3 loop: CASSWDHEPFF. The CDR3 region has the DNA TGTGCCAGCAGTTGGGACCACGAGCCTTTCTTT.

This clonotype was found a few times. CDR3 protein: CASSYRDRASYEQYF. In DNA form, the CDR3 reads TGTGCCAGCAGCTATCGGGACAGGGCCTCCTACGAGCAGTACTTC. The chain joins TRBV7-2 to TRBJ2-7; 9 bases are a match to TRBD1. Germline assignment: CDR1 SGHTA and CDR2 FQGNSA. Trimming cost V 4 bases and J 0 bases; bases outside gene matches: 4. There are 15 residues in the CDR3.